This section outlines one T cell receptor (beta chain) sequence together with its context. Its matching antigen is unknown. Germline loops: CDR1 ENHRY, CDR2 SYGVKD. The CDR3 is 13 residues long. V shed 6 bases and J shed 4 bases, with 13 bases lying between them. This record comes from a study of T cell repertoires in cytomegalovirus infection. For the study at large: HLA-C-restricted CMV epitopes, recently identified, and well-studied HLA-B-restricted ones were used by the study. Both a matching HLA type and CMV infection were indicated by public TCR beta signatures. Study observations and caveats: Based on cumulative public TCR beta family frequency, carriers of CMV plus the relevant HLA were identified. The ex vivo response was dominated by HLA-C-restricted CMV-specific TCR beta clonotypes.

TCRdb ran MiXCR on the reads and lists one entry per CDR3 protein. The sample shows around 570,000 distinct CDR3 sequences, 35% to 50% of them seen only once. The material was cultured PBMCs, obtained from culture after CMV antigen stimulation. The TCR comes from a human donor in good health (CMV status not recorded). Some clones in this sample may be carry-over from other donors' samples. The chain has TRBV10-3 and TRBJ2-7; no reliable D call. The CDR3 DNA reads TGTGCCATCAGAATAGCCCTAAGATACGAGCAGTACTTC. Amino acid sequence: CAIRIALRYEQYF.